This entry concerns a single T cell receptor beta chain. Repertoires were generated with immunoSEQ multiplex PCR, while TCRdb's copy carries only in-frame clones and drops some. The data hold about 64,000 clones, with about four fifths observed a single time. This entry is derived from a study of OX40 agonist ivuxolimab in advanced cancers. J lost 5 bases, V lost 4 bases, and 8 bases had no gene match. CDR1 SGHRS and CDR2 YFSETQ come from the germline V gene. CDR3 length equals 15 residues. The TCR sequence derives from an adult with an advanced solid tumor such as melanoma, head and neck, liver or kidney cancer. The sequencing used CD4+ or CD8+ T cells sorted from blood, collected in a trial of the OX40 agonist ivuxolimab. This chain uses TRBV5-1 with TRBJ2-5, with 10 bases identical to TRBD1. CDR3 bases: TGCGCCAGCAGCCTCCAGACAGGGGGCCGGGAGACCCAGTACTTC. It encodes CASSLQTGGRETQYF.